The entry below gives a single TCR beta chain sequence along with its context. Participant ages covered roughly 18 to 90 years across 20 to 30 US areas. Categorization into cohorts depended on clinical history that participants reported. This entry comes from a study of blood T cell repertoires in COVID-19. The ends were cut back, 3 bases at V and 2 bases at J, with 7 bases in the middle. This CDR3 is 13 amino acids long. Germline V lookup: CDR1 MDHEN, CDR2 SYDVKM. Original analysis: Researchers report that nucleated cell counts were estimated from reference gene primer amplification. The data were produced by immunoSEQ multiplex PCR, yet TCRdb's version contains in-frame clones alone and is incomplete. V and J calls and clone size are copied from that table; D and trimming were computed from the DNA. Of 320,000 or so clones in the sample, about nine tenths were seen once.

This clonotype was sampled from a man aged 60-69 years who had recovered from COVID-19. Sequenced material: PBMCs or T cells enriched from blood (not recorded which). This chain joins TRBV28 and TRBJ2-5; D ambiguous. CDR3 DNA: TGTGCCAGCAGTTTTTACATACAAGAGACCCAGTACTTC. Translation gives CASSFYIQETQYF.